The rows below give T cell receptor beta chains drawn from one sample of a study of metastatic and nonmetastatic thyroid tumors. MiXCR reprocessed the PCR reads for TCRdb. The table includes roughly 50,000 clones, roughly a fifth detected once. Input material: blood. These receptors came from a male donor with papillary thyroid cancer or a benign thyroid nodule (not recorded which). Some clones in this sample may be carry-over from other donors' samples. The CDR3 runs from the conserved cysteine through the conserved F or W. The D gene is left open where the match is weak. For some rows the clone size is stated as once, few or many, or as a class when expanded; others skip it.

d_gene	v_gene	abundance	j_gene	CDR3aa	CDR3nt
-	TRBV11-1	-	TRBJ2-1	CASTTFASLPYNEQSF	TGTGCCAGCACTACCTTCGCGAGCTTACCCTACAATGAGCAGTCCTTC
TRBD2	TRBV20-1	once	TRBJ2-1	CSARDPGGSSYNEKFF	TGCAGTGCTAGAGATCCTGGCGGGAGCTCATACAATGAGAAGTTCTTC
-	TRBV12-1	many	TRBJ1-2	CASSFGVTGNGYTF	TGTGCCAGCAGCTTTGGAGTAACAGGGAATGGCTACACCTTC
-	TRBV5-8	-	TRBJ2-7	CASSLGQLLPYEQYF	TGTGCCAGCAGCTTGGGGCAGTTACTTCCCTACGAGCAGTACTTC
TRBD1	TRBV25-1	many	TRBJ2-5	CASSEWGPGTGGTGQETQYF	TGTGCCAGCAGTGAATGGGGTCCCGGGACAGGGGGCACGGGCCAAGAGACCCAGTACTTC
-	TRBV25-1	many	TRBJ2-3	CASSESVGWGTDTQYF	TGTGCCAGCAGTGAATCGGTGGGGTGGGGCACAGATACGCAGTATTTT
TRBD1	TRBV28	few	TRBJ1-2	CASRPTSNRGDGYTF	TGTGCCAGCAGACCGACTTCAAACAGGGGAGACGGATACACATTC
-	TRBV5-5	-	TRBJ1-1	CASSLVGGGTEAFF	TGTGCCAGCAGCTTGGTGGGGGGCGGGACTGAGGCTTTCTTT
-	TRBV15	many	TRBJ2-7	CATSREGRASYEQYF	TGTGCCACCAGCAGAGAGGGCAGGGCCTCCTACGAGCAGTACTTC
-	TRBV5-1	many	TRBJ1-1	CASSSYLWMGTEAFF	TGCGCCAGCAGCTCCTACCTCTGGATGGGAACTGAAGCTTTCTTT
-	TRBV7-2	many	TRBJ1-5	CASSSTGYSNQPQHF	TGTGCCAGCAGCTCCACCGGTTACAGCAATCAGCCCCAGCATTTT
TRBD2	TRBV20-1	-	TRBJ2-5	CSASTSGPPGTQYF	TGCAGTGCCTCCACTAGCGGCCCCCCTGGGACCCAGTACTTC
TRBD1	TRBV2	many	TRBJ1-4	CASSSRQGRGNEKLFF	TGTGCCAGCAGTTCCCGACAGGGTAGGGGGAATGAAAAACTGTTTTTT
-	TRBV6-4	-	TRBJ2-2	CASTLDTDTGELFF	TGTGCCAGCACCCTGGACACGGACACCGGGGAGCTGTTCTTT
-	TRBV30	-	TRBJ2-1	CAWSLQWDERFF	TGTGCCTGGAGTTTACAATGGGATGAGCGGTTCTTC
-	TRBV19	few	TRBJ2-7	CASSPHRGSSYEQYF	TGTGCCAGTAGTCCACACCGGGGGAGCTCCTACGAGCAGTACTTC
-	TRBV13	many	TRBJ1-3	CASSPTGSGLLNSGNTIYF	TGTGCCAGCAGCCCTACAGGGTCGGGTCTCCTTAACTCTGGAAACACCATATATTTT
-	TRBV5-4	-	TRBJ2-7	CASSPGDPSYEQYF	TGTGCCAGCAGTCCAGGGGACCCCTCCTACGAGCAGTACTTC
TRBD2	TRBV5-1	-	TRBJ2-1	CASSLGVLAGIYNEQFF	TGCGCCAGCAGCTTGGGGGTACTAGCGGGGATCTACAATGAGCAGTTCTTC
TRBD1	TRBV19	-	TRBJ2-7	CASSIERDSASYEQYF	TGTGCCAGTAGTATAGAACGGGACAGTGCCTCCTACGAGCAGTACTTC
-	TRBV20-1	many	TRBJ2-1	CSARPLEEQFF	TGCAGTGCACGGCCCCTTGAAGAGCAGTTCTTC
-	TRBV6-1	many	TRBJ1-2	CASSVTGASYGYTF	TGTGCCAGCAGTGTTACGGGGGCAAGCTATGGCTACACCTTC
TRBD1	TRBV10-3	few	TRBJ2-7	CAISDPTGVGEQYF	TGTGCCATCAGTGACCCGACAGGGGTAGGGGAGCAGTACTTC
TRBD2	TRBV18	many	TRBJ2-1	CASSPSPSSGYNEQFF	TGTGCCAGCTCACCAAGTCCGTCTAGCGGGTACAATGAGCAGTTCTTC
-	TRBV28	few	TRBJ2-3	CASTSSEGERADTQYF	TGTGCCAGCACCTCCTCAGAAGGCGAGCGGGCAGATACGCAGTATTTT
-	TRBV24-1	many	TRBJ2-5	CATSDPVVETQYF	TGTGCCACCAGTGACCCTGTTGTGGAGACCCAGTACTTC
-	TRBV20-1	-	TRBJ2-7	CSASGQQNSYEQYF	TGCAGTGCTAGCGGACAGCAGAATTCCTACGAGCAGTACTTC
-	TRBV18	-	TRBJ2-7	CASSPGGTPSYEQYF	TGTGCCAGCTCACCAGGCGGGACGCCTTCCTACGAGCAGTACTTC
TRBD2	TRBV7-3	many	TRBJ2-7	CASSPTGGTSSYEQYF	TGTGCCAGCAGCCCCACGGGGGGGACCTCCTCCTACGAGCAGTACTTC
-	TRBV2	many	TRBJ1-1	CASSAFPPEAFF	TGTGCCAGCAGTGCCTTCCCCCCTGAAGCTTTCTTT
-	TRBV2	many	TRBJ2-5	CASSDTGSGETQYF	TGTGCCAGCAGTGACACAGGGAGCGGAGAGACCCAGTACTTC
-	TRBV11-2	few	TRBJ2-1	CASISRKGEWDNEQFF	TGTGCCAGCATCTCGAGGAAGGGGGAATGGGACAATGAGCAGTTCTTC
TRBD2	TRBV7-9	many	TRBJ2-1	CASSVGLATTNEQFF	TGTGCCAGCAGCGTAGGACTAGCAACAACCAATGAGCAGTTCTTC
TRBD1	TRBV14	-	TRBJ1-2	CASSGTGTYGYTF	TGTGCCAGCAGCGGGACAGGGACTTATGGCTACACCTTC
TRBD1	TRBV6-5	few	TRBJ2-7	CASSYSVTGTLEQYF	TGTGCCAGCAGTTACTCCGTGACAGGGACCCTCGAGCAGTACTTC
-	TRBV6-1	few	TRBJ1-5	CASSAKEASYQPQHF	TGTGCCAGCAGTGCTAAGGAGGCCAGTTATCAGCCCCAGCATTTT
-	TRBV6-1	many	TRBJ2-5	CASTRRSGVETQYF	TGTGCCAGCACCCGAAGGTCGGGGGTTGAGACCCAGTACTTC
TRBD2	TRBV10-1	many	TRBJ2-3	CASSGDTQRGGKTDTQYF	TGCGCCAGCAGCGGGGATACTCAGCGGGGGGGCAAGACAGATACGCAGTATTTT
TRBD2	TRBV13	-	TRBJ2-6	CSSSPLMPSGFVLSANVLTF	TGTTCCAGCAGCCCCCTTATGCCTAGCGGATTTGTATTGTCGGCCAACGTCCTGACTTTC
-	TRBV6-1	-	TRBJ2-7	CASRLSSRGTYEHYF	TGCGCCAGCAGGTTAAGTAGCAGGGGTACCTACGAGCATTACTTC
TRBD2	TRBV3-1	-	TRBJ2-3	CASSQLAGVRADTQYF	TGTGCCAGCAGCCAACTAGCGGGAGTTCGGGCGGATACGCAGTATTTT
-	TRBV3-1	few	TRBJ2-7	CASSHSTGPQYF	TGTGCCAGCAGCCATTCCACCGGGCCTCAGTACTTC
-	TRBV18	-	TRBJ2-7	CASSPDYEQYF	TGTGCCAGCTCACCAGATTACGAGCAGTACTTC
TRBD1	TRBV5-4	many	TRBJ2-5	CASSLDSEQGETQYF	TGTGCCAGCAGCTTGGATTCTGAACAGGGGGAGACCCAGTACTTC
TRBD1	TRBV12-3/TRBV12-4	many	TRBJ1-1	CASSWTGVRNTEAFF	TGTGCCAGCAGTTGGACAGGGGTACGGAACACTGAAGCTTTCTTT
TRBD1	TRBV6-5	many	TRBJ1-1	CASSYGQGGGFDTEAFF	TGTGCCAGCAGTTACGGCCAGGGGGGGGGGTTCGACACTGAAGCTTTCTTT